This T cell receptor (beta chain) was recorded in a study of blood T cell repertoires in COVID-19. Background on the study: The study drew acute and convalescent COVID-19 samples from the United States, Italy and Spain. T cells, B-cell-depleted T cells, or PBMCs supplied cDNA or gDNA.

The CDR3 loop spans 16 amino acids. Looked up from germline, CDR1 is LGHNT and CDR2 is FRNRAP. Trimming took 3 bases from V and 6 from J; bases not matched to a gene: 9. Study processing details: Nucleated cell counts were estimated from reference gene primer amplification. This table comes from immunoSEQ multiplex PCR, and its TCRdb copy is limited to in-frame clones, with some not included. That table furnishes V, J and clone size, whereas the DNA furnished D and trimming. The repertoire consists of some 70,000 clones, with roughly three quarters occurring once and the leading ten covering approximately 12%.

This sequence was found in a human donor in a cohort sampled during active COVID-19. The chain has TRBV12-5 and TRBJ2-2; the match to TRBD1 covers 8 bases. The sample taken for sequencing was peripheral blood. The CDR3 here is CASGFGGNRGAGELFF. In nucleotides, the CDR3 is TGTGCTAGTGGTTTTGGAGGGAACAGGGGGGCCGGGGAGCTGTTTTTT.